Each of the 31 T cell receptor beta chains below was sequenced from the same sample in a study of cytomegalovirus exposure and HLA in healthy donors. Data came from immunoSEQ multiplex PCR; TCRdb stores just in-frame clones and leaves some out. The table shows 220,000 or so clones, with over 70% occurring only once. The sample consisted of PBMCs. These receptors came from a woman in her twenties or thirties in good health and CMV-seropositive.

The count of this clone is one. The rearrangement joins TRBV29-1 to TRBJ2-7, with 11 bases that match TRBD2. The J segment lost 4 bases and the V segment lost 5 bases, leaving 7 bases of the junction unmatched. Germline CDR1 reads SQVTM; CDR2 reads ANQGSEA. This CDR3 contains 14 residues. The CDR3: CSVSLAGGLYEQYF. In DNA form, the CDR3 reads TGCAGCGTTTCGCTAGCGGGAGGCTTGTACGAGCAGTACTTC.

The chain couples TRBV6-1 to TRBJ2-3; possible D gene TRBD2, 5 bases. This CDR3 has 15 amino acids. The V end lost 5 bases, the J end lost 1 base, and 13 bases lay between the germline ends. Looked up from germline, CDR1 is MNHNS and CDR2 is SASEGT. The CDR3 loop reads CASSRSSGRTDTQYF. CDR3 DNA: TGTGCCAGCAGTCGATCCAGCGGCCGCACAGATACGCAGTATTTT.

V gene TRBV10-3 combines with J gene TRBJ2-2, with 9 bases matching TRBD2. The germline gives CDR1 ENHRY, CDR2 SYGVKD. V was clipped by 6 bases and J by 0 bases; unmatched bases: 2. The CDR3 has 15 amino acids. The CDR3 DNA reads TGTGCCATCAGCTCTAGCGGGACGAACACCGGGGAGCTGTTTTTT. Translation: CAISSSGTNTGELFF.

The chain employs TRBV30 and TRBJ2-7; D remains unclear. The ends were cut back, 0 bases at V and 5 bases at J, with 5 bases in the middle. The germline V gene encodes CDR1 GTSNPN and CDR2 SVGIG (reference sequence). The CDR3 spans 11 residues. The CDR3 here is CAWSVLDEQYF. DNA of the CDR3: TGTGCCTGGAGTGTACTCGACGAGCAGTACTTC.

This chain joins TRBV6-1 and TRBJ2-5; 9 bases agree with TRBD1. J was trimmed by 6 bases and V by 3 bases; bases with no gene match: 5. The CDR3 extends over 14 amino acids. Per germline, CDR1 MNHNS and CDR2 SASEGT. The CDR3 reads CASSDDRGVKTQYF. CDR3 nucleotide sequence: TGTGCCAGCAGTGATGACAGGGGGGTGAAGACCCAGTACTTC.

The chain couples TRBV2 to TRBJ2-2; TRBD2 matches 14 bases. V lost 5 bases and J lost 5; bases outside the gene matches: 4. Germline CDR1 SNHLY, CDR2 FYNNEI. The CDR3 length is 16 residues. The CDR3 region has the DNA TGTGCCAGCAGTCCGGGACTAGCGGGAGTAACCGGGGAGCTGTTTTTT. Protein product: CASSPGLAGVTGELFF.

The chain employs TRBV7-2 and TRBJ2-7, with D hard to call. The V gene lost 5 bases and the J gene lost 2 bases, with 13 bases spanning the gap. Germline CDR1 reads SGHTA; CDR2 reads FQGNSA. The CDR3 is 14 residues long. The CDR3 bases are TGTGCCAGCAGCCGATCCGGGCAAACCTACGAGCAGTACTTC. Amino acids: CASSRSGQTYEQYF.

This clone has a handful of counts. V usage is TRBV5-1 and J usage is TRBJ1-1; TRBD1 matches 7 bases. J lost 3 bases, V lost 4 bases, and 6 bases had no gene match. CDR3 size: 14 residues. From germline, CDR1 is SGHRS and CDR2 YFSETQ. CDR3 nucleotide sequence: TGCGCCAGCAGCGAGCAACAGGGGTACACTGAAGCTTTCTTT. Translation gives CASSEQQGYTEAFF. The whole variable domain, remainder taken from reference TRBV5-1 and TRBJ1-1, is KAGVTQTPRYLIKTRGQQVTLSCSPISGHRSVSWYQQTPGQGLQFLFEYFSETQRNKGNFPGRFSGRQFSNSRSEMNVSTLELGDSALYLCASSEQQGYTEAFFGQGTRLTVV.

The gene calls are TRBV19 and TRBJ2-7; TRBD1 aligns across 7 bases. Germline trimming cut 4 bases from V and 9 bases from J; bases unmatched to any gene: 12. This CDR3 has 14 residues. Germline CDR1 reads LNHDA; CDR2 reads SQIVND (reference sequence). The CDR3 DNA sequence: TGTGCCAGTAGTAGGCCAGGGGGATCTACTGGGCAGTACTTC. This translates into CASSRPGGSTGQYF.

This rearrangement joins TRBV5-4 to TRBJ2-7; 8 nucleotides agree with TRBD2. Germline V CDR1 and CDR2: SGHNT, YYREEE (reference sequence). Trimming removed 4 bases from V and 4 bases from J; junction bases left unmatched: 10. This CDR3 comprises 15 residues. The CDR3 DNA reads TGTGCCAGCAGCCCCGGGGGTAGCGGGGCTTACGAGCAGTACTTC. Protein: CASSPGGSGAYEQYF.

This clone was detected only a few times. The CDR3 reads CASSEFLTAPQPQHF. CDR3 nucleotides: TGTGCCAGCAGTGAATTTTTGACGGCTCCCCAGCCCCAGCATTTT. The chain joins TRBV6-1 to TRBJ1-5; the D is unclear. In germline, CDR1 is MNHNS, CDR2 SASEGT. Between the trimmed V and J ends, which lost 2 bases and 7 bases, there was a span of 15 bases. CDR3 size: 15 residues.

The CDR3 is CASSANRDYGYTF. The CDR3, as DNA: TGTGCCAGCAGTGCGAACCGGGACTATGGCTACACCTTC. V usage is TRBV6-1 and J usage is TRBJ1-2; D remains unclear. The CDR3 spans 13 residues. The germline V gene has CDR1 MNHNS and CDR2 SASEGT. V dropped 4 bases and J dropped 3 bases, with 9 bases sitting between them.

This clone was observed a handful of times. The chain links TRBV6-1 to TRBJ2-1; D gene unclear. V gave up 7 bases and J gave up 4 bases, with 8 bases separating them. CDR1 and CDR2 from the germline V gene are MNHNS and SASEGT. The CDR3 covers 12 residues. CDR3 sequence: CASTDLYNEQFF. The CDR3 coding sequence is TGTGCCAGCACAGATCTGTACAATGAGCAGTTCTTC.

V and J are TRBV5-8 and TRBJ1-2; D ambiguous. Trimming took 4 bases from V and 2 from J, leaving 15 bases between them. Per the germline V gene, CDR1 is SGHTS and CDR2 is YDEGEE. The CDR3 loop spans 15 amino acids. The CDR3 loop reads CASSPWLGGNYGYTF. The CDR3 DNA is TGTGCCAGCAGCCCTTGGTTGGGCGGAAACTATGGCTACACCTTC.

On this clone: An end of the junction differs from the germline gene, which may be a read error. The CDR3 region is CASSFGRYNEQFF. CDR3 in DNA: TGTGCTAGCAGCTTCGGGCGGTACAATGAGCAGTTCTTC. V usage is TRBV7-7 and J usage is TRBJ2-1; no reliable D call. Looked up from germline, CDR1 is SSHAT and CDR2 is FNYEAQ (reference sequence). The CDR3 is made up of 13 amino acids.

The chain uses TRBV5-1 and TRBJ2-1; TRBD2 matches at 11 bases. The length of the CDR3 is 16 residues. Per the germline V gene, CDR1 is SGHRS and CDR2 is YFSETQ. J lost 0 bases, V lost 3 bases, and 2 bases had no gene match. CDR3 sequence: CASSYLAGGSYNEQFF. In nucleotides, the CDR3 is TGCGCCAGCAGCTATCTAGCGGGGGGCTCCTACAATGAGCAGTTCTTC. Full variable domain (outside the CDR3, taken from reference TRBV5-1 and TRBJ2-1): KAGVTQTPRYLIKTRGQQVTLSCSPISGHRSVSWYQQTPGQGLQFLFEYFSETQRNKGNFPGRFSGRQFSNSRSEMNVSTLELGDSALYLCASSYLAGGSYNEQFFGPGTRLTVL.

This chain connects TRBV6-1 to TRBJ2-5; a possible D gene is TRBD1 (6 bases). CDR1 and CDR2 (germline): MNHNS, SASEGT. The CDR3 contains 14 residues. Trimming cost V 5 bases and J 0 bases, with 10 bases left between them. The CDR3 DNA reads as TGTGCCAGCAGTACCGGACAGTACCAAGAGACCCAGTACTTC. Amino acids: CASSTGQYQETQYF.

The CDR3 nucleotides read TGCGCCAGCGCGACTACCGTTAGCGGGAGAGCGCAGTTCTTC. Protein product: CASATTVSGRAQFF. The chain carries TRBV4-3 and TRBJ2-1; 9 bases align to TRBD2. CDR3 size: 14 residues. From germline, CDR1 is LGHNA and CDR2 YSLEER. V gave up 8 bases and J gave up 12 bases; unmatched junction bases: 14.

The rearrangement links TRBV30 to TRBJ1-2, with unresolved D. Between the trimmed V and J ends, which lost 5 bases and 5 bases, there was a span of 21 bases. CDR1 GTSNPN and CDR2 SVGIG come from the germline V gene (reference sequence). The CDR3 runs to 15 residues. CDR3 loop: CAWLPPGSQGYGYTF. The DNA for the CDR3 is TGTGCCTGGCTGCCTCCGGGATCCCAAGGTTATGGCTACACCTTC.

The rearrangement links TRBV28 to TRBJ1-2, with TRBD1 identical over 9 bases. V shed 6 bases, J shed 1 base, and the junction held 6 bases outside the gene matches. Germline values: CDR1 MDHEN, CDR2 SYDVKM. This CDR3 contains 15 residues. The DNA of the CDR3 is TGTGCCAGCAGGTATACAGGGGGCGTTAACTATGGCTACACCTTC. This encodes CASRYTGGVNYGYTF.

The V gene is TRBV13, the J gene TRBJ2-7; D gene ambiguous. The V gene's germline CDR1 is PRHDT and CDR2 FYEKMQ (reference sequence). The length of the CDR3 is 13 residues. V gave up 2 bases and J gave up 2 bases, with 7 bases separating them. The CDR3 here is CASSLTPTYEQYF. The CDR3, as DNA: TGTGCCAGCAGCTTAACCCCGACCTACGAGCAGTACTTC. The full variable domain, rest sourced from reference TRBV13 and TRBJ2-7, is AAGVIQSPRHLIKEKRETATLKCYPIPRHDTVYWYQQGPGQDPQFLISFYEKMQSDKGSIPDRFSAQQFSDYHSELNMSSLELGDSALYFCASSLTPTYEQYFGPGTRLTVT.

The chain couples TRBV27 to TRBJ2-1; 11 bases agree with TRBD2. The CDR3 has 13 amino acids. V trimming: 9 bases; J trimming: 6 bases; junction bases outside the gene matches: 4. In germline, CDR1 is MNHEY, CDR2 SMNVEV (reference sequence). CDR3 nucleotides: TGTGCCAGTAGACTAGCGGGATTCAATGAGCAGTTCTTC. Translation gives CASRLAGFNEQFF.

V is TRBV5-1 and J is TRBJ2-7; 8 positions agree with TRBD1. V lost 6 bases and J lost 2; bases outside the gene matches: 10. CDR1 and CDR2 (germline): SGHRS, YFSETQ. The CDR3 covers 15 residues. CDR3 loop: CASNPIGQGPYEQYF. The DNA of the CDR3 is TGCGCCAGCAACCCCATCGGACAGGGCCCCTACGAGCAGTACTTC.

Only one count was recorded for this clone. The chain joins TRBV9 to TRBJ2-7; a weak D match, TRBD2 (5 bases). The CDR3 totals 15 residues. The germline V gene has CDR1 SGDLS and CDR2 YYNGEE. V dropped 4 bases and J dropped 2 bases, with 16 bases sitting between them. CDR3 loop: CASSPHPGTTYEQYF. As DNA, the CDR3 is TGTGCCAGCAGCCCCCACCCGGGAACCACCTACGAGCAGTACTTC.

The chain couples TRBV7-2 to TRBJ2-7, with unresolved D. The CDR3 runs 13 residues. Germline V gene data show CDR1 as SGHTA and CDR2 as FQGNSA. With 5 bases removed from V and 2 bases from J, the gap between germline ends came to 10 bases. Here the CDR3 reads CASSPRITYEQYF. The CDR3 coding sequence is TGTGCCAGCAGCCCGAGAATTACCTACGAGCAGTACTTC. Looking up the rest from reference TRBV7-2 and TRBJ2-7 gives the full variable domain: GAGVSQSPSNKVTEKGKDVELRCDPISGHTALYWYRQSLGQGLEFLIYFQGNSAPDKSGLPSDRFSAERTGGSVSTLTIQRTQQEDSAVYLCASSPRITYEQYFGPGTRLTVT.

The chain combines TRBV2 with TRBJ1-5, with 8 bases fitting TRBD1. The CDR3 has 15 residues. With 5 bases clipped from V and 6 bases from J, the junction kept 9 bases outside the gene matches. Looked up from germline, CDR1 is SNHLY and CDR2 is FYNNEI. The CDR3 sequence is CASSQRQGSGQPQHF. The CDR3 bases are TGTGCCAGCAGTCAAAGACAGGGGAGCGGTCAGCCCCAGCATTTT.

This chain connects TRBV27 to TRBJ1-2, with 7 bases aligning to TRBD1. The germline gives CDR1 MNHEY, CDR2 SMNVEV (reference sequence). Trimming took 2 bases from V and 4 from J; bases not matched to a gene: 4. This CDR3 spans 14 amino acids. The CDR3 region is CASSLTAGGYGYTF. The CDR3 DNA sequence: TGTGCCAGCAGTTTAACAGCAGGGGGCTATGGCTACACCTTC.

The rearrangement uses TRBV7-3 and TRBJ2-7, with TRBD2 matching 8 bases. Trimming at V came to 2 bases and at J to 5 bases, leaving 5 bases not matched to a gene. The CDR3 runs 14 residues. The germline V gene has CDR1 SGHTA and CDR2 FQGTGA. The CDR3 spells CASSLSAGGHEQYF. The CDR3 coding sequence is TGTGCCAGCAGCTTATCGGCGGGAGGTCACGAGCAGTACTTC.

This clone showed up just once. The chain uses TRBV6-1 and TRBJ2-7; D is uncertain. The length of the CDR3 is 13 residues. Germline CDR1 MNHNS, CDR2 SASEGT. Trimming took 4 bases from V and 2 from J, leaving 9 bases between them. The chain's CDR3 is CASSVQPPYEQYF. CDR3 DNA sequence: TGTGCCAGCAGTGTACAGCCACCCTACGAGCAGTACTTC.

This chain links TRBV2 with TRBJ1-1; 7 positions agree with TRBD1. V lost 5 bases, J lost 4 bases, and 7 bases stayed unmatched. Germline CDR1 and CDR2: SNHLY and FYNNEI. CDR3 length: 14 amino acids. This CDR3 is CASSTQGIGTEAFF. Here the CDR3 DNA reads TGTGCCAGCAGTACACAGGGGATCGGCACTGAAGCTTTCTTT.

V usage is TRBV28 and J usage is TRBJ1-2; 8 nucleotides match TRBD1. Germline V gives CDR1 MDHEN, CDR2 SYDVKM. Trimming at V came to 2 bases and at J to 4 bases, leaving 9 bases not matched to a gene. This CDR3 contains 16 residues. DNA for the CDR3: TGTGCCAGCAGTTTAGTAAATGACAGGGGCATCTATGGCTACACCTTC. Translation gives CASSLVNDRGIYGYTF.